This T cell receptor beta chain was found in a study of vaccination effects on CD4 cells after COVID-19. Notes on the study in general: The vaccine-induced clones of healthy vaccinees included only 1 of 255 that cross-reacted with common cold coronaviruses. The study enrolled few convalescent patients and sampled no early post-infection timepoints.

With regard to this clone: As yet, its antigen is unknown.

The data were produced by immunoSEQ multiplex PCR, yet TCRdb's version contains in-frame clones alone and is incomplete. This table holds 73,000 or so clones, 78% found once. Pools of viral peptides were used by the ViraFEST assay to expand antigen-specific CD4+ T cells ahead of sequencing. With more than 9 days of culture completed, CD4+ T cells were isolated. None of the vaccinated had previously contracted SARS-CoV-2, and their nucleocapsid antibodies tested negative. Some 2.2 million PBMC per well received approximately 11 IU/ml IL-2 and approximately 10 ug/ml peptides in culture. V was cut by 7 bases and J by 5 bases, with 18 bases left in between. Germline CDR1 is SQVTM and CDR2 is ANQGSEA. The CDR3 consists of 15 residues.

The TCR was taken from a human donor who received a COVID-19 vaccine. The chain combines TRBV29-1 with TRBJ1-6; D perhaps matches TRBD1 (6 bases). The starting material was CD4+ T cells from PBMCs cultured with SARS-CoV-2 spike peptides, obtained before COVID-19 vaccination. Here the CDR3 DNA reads TGCAGCGACCTCTCGGGGGGCGTCCATAATTCACCCCTCCACTTT. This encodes CSDLSGGVHNSPLHF.